This T cell receptor beta chain emerged from a study of neurological immune-mediated disorders. This clonotype has at least ten counts. What it binds is unknown. The cDNA was generated by 5'RACE with 10-nucleotide random UMIs. From the 5' RACE reads, TCRdb called clonotypes with MiXCR, one entry per CDR3 protein. The table records tens of thousands of distinct CDR3 sequences, about 10% of them present only once. Study-level results: Patients with HTLV-1-associated myelopathy had the highest level of TCR clonal expansion, whereas patients with multiple sclerosis had the lowest level, falling beneath the level found in healthy controls.

The sample consisted of PBMCs. This clonotype was obtained from a woman aged 55-70 years with HTLV-1-associated myelopathy (HAM/TSP).

Here the CDR3 DNA reads TGTGCCAGCAGCCAAGAGGGTAACACCTATTCGTTCTTC. Encoded protein: CASSQEGNTYSFF. The V gene is TRBV4-2, the J gene TRBJ2-1; D uncertain. Looked up from germline, CDR1 is LGHNA and CDR2 is YNFKEQ. V was pared by 0 bases and J by 15 bases, with 15 bases between. This CDR3 is 13 amino acids long.